One T cell receptor (beta chain) is described in this entry. Its antigen is still unknown. This entry comes from a study of radiotherapy plus CTLA-4 blockade in lung cancer. Regarding the study as a whole: After radiotherapy and ipilimumab, tumor-derived clones expanded in peripheral blood.

Germline V gene lookup returns CDR1 GTSNPN and CDR2 SVGIG (reference sequence). CDR3 length: 15 amino acids. With V trimmed by 3 bases and J by 4 bases, 6 bases remained unmatched. Profiling relied on immunoSEQ multiplex PCR, and the TCRdb table lists in-frame clones only, not all of them. The sample lists 80,000 or so clones, over 70% occurring once. The sequence came from a human donor with non-small cell lung cancer whose response to radiotherapy plus ipilimumab could not be evaluated. Some clones in this sample may be carry-over from other donors' samples. Material: peripheral blood, obtained from a patient treated with radiotherapy plus ipilimumab. The rearrangement links TRBV30 to TRBJ2-2, with 9 bases matching TRBD1. The CDR3 loop is CAWRRTGVSTGELFF. The CDR3 region has the DNA TGTGCCTGGAGACGGACAGGGGTGAGCACCGGGGAGCTGTTTTTT.